This TCR beta chain was captured in a study of early T cells in non-severe SARS-CoV-2 infection. For the study at large: Sequenced material consisted of bulk RNA (from unsorted whole blood), and chains were unpaired.

This CDR3 is built from 15 residues. Germline loops: CDR1 DFQATT, CDR2 SNEGSKA (reference sequence). V dropped 5 bases and J dropped 0; count of bases not matched to a gene: 3. This clonotype appeared many times. What it recognizes is unknown. Study outcomes and limitations: The matching step, a VDJdb search, favored anti-spike CD8 responses and missed private and CD4 specificities.

Each single cDNA molecule received a unique molecular identifier. A single record per CDR3 protein comes from TCRdb applying MiXCR to the 5' RACE reads. The table has some 48,000 distinct CDR3 sequences, around 9.5% seen once. This TCR was sampled from an adult who was a healthcare worker with PCR-confirmed SARS-CoV-2 infection or an uninfected control (not recorded which). The chain recombines TRBV20-1 with TRBJ2-3; 12 bases align to TRBD2. Sequenced: whole blood. In DNA form, the CDR3 reads TGCAGTGCTCAAGGACTAGCGGGGAGCACAGATACGCAGTATTTT. The encoded protein is CSAQGLAGSTDTQYF.